The T cell receptor (beta chain) described here comes from a study of shared clonotypes between healthy human individuals. Study details: Donors were a couple of women and a few men aged 18 to 49.

The assay ran at deep level. Unsorted PBMC replicate PCRs drew on around 310 ng DNA, representing some 30,000 T cell genomes. Repertoires were generated with immunoSEQ multiplex PCR, while TCRdb's copy carries only in-frame clones and drops some. The sample holds fewer than 600,000 clones, around three quarters seen once. The CDR3 is 14 residues long. The germline V and J ends were trimmed by 1 base and 2 bases, with 5 bases remaining between them. CDR1 SGHTA and CDR2 FQGTGA come from the germline V gene. Sequencing was performed on PBMCs. The chain employs TRBV7-3 and TRBJ2-2; D remains ambiguous. This TCR derives from a woman between 35 and 50 years old in good health. Some clones in this sample may be carry-over from other donors' samples. CDR3 nucleotide sequence: TGTGCCAGCAGCTTAAACTATAACACCGGGGAGCTGTTTTTT. Its protein product is CASSLNYNTGELFF.